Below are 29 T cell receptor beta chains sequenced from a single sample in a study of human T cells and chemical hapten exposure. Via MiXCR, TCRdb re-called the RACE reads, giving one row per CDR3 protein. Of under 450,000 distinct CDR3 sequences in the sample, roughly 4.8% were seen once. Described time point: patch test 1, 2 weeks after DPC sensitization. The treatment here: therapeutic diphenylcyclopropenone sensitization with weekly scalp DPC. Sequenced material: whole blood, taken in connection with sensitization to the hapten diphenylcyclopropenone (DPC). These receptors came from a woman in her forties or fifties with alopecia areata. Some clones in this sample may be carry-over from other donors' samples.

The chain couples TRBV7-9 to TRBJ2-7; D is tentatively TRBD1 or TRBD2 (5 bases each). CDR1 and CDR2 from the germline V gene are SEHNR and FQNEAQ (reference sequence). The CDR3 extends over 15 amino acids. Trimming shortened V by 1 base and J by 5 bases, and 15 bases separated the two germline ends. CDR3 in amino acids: CASSLDGTHGDEQYF. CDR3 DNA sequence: TGTGCCAGCAGCTTAGACGGGACCCATGGGGACGAGCAGTACTTC.

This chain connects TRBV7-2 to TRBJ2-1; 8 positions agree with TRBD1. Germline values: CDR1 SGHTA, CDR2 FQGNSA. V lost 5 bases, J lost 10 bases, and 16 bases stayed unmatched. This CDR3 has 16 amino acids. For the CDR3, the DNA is TGTGCCAGCAGCCCCTCGCTAGCGCAGGGGGCAGGCGAGCAGTTCTTC. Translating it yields CASSPSLAQGAGEQFF.

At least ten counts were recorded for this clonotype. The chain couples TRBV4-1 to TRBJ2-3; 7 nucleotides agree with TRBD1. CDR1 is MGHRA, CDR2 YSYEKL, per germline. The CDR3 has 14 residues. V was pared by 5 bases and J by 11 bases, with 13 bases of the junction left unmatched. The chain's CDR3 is CASSYGLLRQGQYF. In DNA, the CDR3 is TGCGCCAGCAGCTATGGCCTTTTGCGACAGGGGCAGTATTTT.

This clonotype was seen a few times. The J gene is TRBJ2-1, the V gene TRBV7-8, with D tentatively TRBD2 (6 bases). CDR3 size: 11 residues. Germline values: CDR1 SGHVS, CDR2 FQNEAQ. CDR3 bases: TGTGCGGTACGGGAGTCCAATGAGCAGTTCTTC. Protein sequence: CAVRESNEQFF.

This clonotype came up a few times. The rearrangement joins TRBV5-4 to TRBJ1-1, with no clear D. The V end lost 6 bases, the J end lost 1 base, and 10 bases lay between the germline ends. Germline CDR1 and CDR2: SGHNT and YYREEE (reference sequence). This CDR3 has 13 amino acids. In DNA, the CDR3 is TGTGCCAGCACTTACCCGGGGAACACTGAAGCTTTCTTT. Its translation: CASTYPGNTEAFF.

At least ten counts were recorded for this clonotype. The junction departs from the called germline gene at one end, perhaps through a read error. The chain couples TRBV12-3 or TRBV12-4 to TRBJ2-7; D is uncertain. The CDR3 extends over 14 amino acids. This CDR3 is CASSLGFRPYEQYF. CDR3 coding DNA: TGTGCCAGCAGCTTAGGCTTTAGACCCTACGAGCAGTACTTC.

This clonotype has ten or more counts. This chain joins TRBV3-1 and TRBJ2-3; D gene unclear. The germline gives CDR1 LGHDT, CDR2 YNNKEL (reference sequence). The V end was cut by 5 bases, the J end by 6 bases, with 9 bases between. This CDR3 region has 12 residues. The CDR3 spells CASSEPGDTQYF. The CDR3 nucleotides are TGTGCCAGCAGCGAGCCCGGCGATACGCAGTATTTT.

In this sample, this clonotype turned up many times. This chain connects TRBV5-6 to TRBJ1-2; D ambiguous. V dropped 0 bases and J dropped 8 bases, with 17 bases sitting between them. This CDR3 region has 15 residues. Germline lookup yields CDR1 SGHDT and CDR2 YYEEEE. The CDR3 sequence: CASSLEGVWAGGYTF. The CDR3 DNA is TGTGCCAGCAGCTTGGAGGGAGTCTGGGCCGGCGGCTACACCTTC.

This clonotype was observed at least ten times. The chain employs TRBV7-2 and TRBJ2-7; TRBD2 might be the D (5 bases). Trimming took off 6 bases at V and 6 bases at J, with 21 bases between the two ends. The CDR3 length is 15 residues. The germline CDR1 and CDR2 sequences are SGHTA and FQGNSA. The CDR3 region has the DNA TGTGCCAGCAGACCATCATTGGCGGGCGTCCCCGAGCAGTACTTC. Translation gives CASRPSLAGVPEQYF.

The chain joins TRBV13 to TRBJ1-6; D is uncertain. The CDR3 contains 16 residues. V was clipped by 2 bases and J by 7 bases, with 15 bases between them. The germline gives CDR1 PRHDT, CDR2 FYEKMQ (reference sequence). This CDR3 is CASSLQSGISNSPLHF. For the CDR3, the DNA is TGTGCCAGCAGCTTACAATCCGGGATTTCGAATTCACCCCTCCACTTT.

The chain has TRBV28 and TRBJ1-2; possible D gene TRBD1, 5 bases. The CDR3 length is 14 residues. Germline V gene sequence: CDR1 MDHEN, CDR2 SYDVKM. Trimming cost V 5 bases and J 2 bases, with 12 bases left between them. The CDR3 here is CASSRGPTNYGYTF. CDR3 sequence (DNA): TGTGCCAGCAGTAGGGGACCGACAAACTATGGCTACACCTTC.

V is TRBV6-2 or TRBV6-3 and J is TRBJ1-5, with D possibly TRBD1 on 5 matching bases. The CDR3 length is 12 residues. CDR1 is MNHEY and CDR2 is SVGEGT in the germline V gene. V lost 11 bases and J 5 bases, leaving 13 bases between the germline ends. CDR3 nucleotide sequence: TGTGCCGCGGGGGGGTCTCATCAGCCCCAGCATTTT. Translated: CAAGGSHQPQHF.

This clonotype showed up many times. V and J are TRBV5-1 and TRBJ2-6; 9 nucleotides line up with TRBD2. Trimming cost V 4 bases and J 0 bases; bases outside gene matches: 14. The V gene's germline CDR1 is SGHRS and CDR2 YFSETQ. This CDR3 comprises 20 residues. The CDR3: CASSPDPPRLAVSGANVLTF. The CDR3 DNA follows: TGCGCCAGCAGCCCTGATCCCCCCCGACTAGCGGTCTCTGGGGCCAACGTCCTGACTTTC.

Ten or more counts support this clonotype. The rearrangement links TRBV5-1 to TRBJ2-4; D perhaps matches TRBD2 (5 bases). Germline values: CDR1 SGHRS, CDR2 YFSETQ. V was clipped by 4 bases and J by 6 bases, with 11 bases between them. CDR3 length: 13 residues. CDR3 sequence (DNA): TGCGCCAGCAGCCAAGGCCGGGGAAACATTCAGTACTTC. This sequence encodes CASSQGRGNIQYF.

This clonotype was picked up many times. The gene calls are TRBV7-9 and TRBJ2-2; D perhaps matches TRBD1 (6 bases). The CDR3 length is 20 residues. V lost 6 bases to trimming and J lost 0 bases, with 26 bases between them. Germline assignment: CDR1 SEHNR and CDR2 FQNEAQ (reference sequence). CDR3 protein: CASSPKTGLPTASNTGELFF. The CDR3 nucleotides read TGTGCCAGCAGTCCCAAGACAGGATTACCGACCGCTTCGAACACCGGGGAGCTGTTTTTT.

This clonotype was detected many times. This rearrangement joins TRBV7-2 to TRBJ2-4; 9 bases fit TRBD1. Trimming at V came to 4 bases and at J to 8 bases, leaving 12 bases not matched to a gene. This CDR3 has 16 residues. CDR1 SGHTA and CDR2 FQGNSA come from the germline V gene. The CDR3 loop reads CASSSLWTGARDIQYF. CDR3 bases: TGTGCCAGCAGCTCTCTTTGGACAGGGGCAAGAGACATTCAGTACTTC.

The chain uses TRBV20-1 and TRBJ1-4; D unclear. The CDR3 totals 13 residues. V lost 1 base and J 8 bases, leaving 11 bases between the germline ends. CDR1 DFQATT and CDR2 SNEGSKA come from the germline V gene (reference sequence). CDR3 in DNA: TGCAGTGCTAGAGGGCCGACGGGAGAAAAACTGTTTTTT. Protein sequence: CSARGPTGEKLFF.

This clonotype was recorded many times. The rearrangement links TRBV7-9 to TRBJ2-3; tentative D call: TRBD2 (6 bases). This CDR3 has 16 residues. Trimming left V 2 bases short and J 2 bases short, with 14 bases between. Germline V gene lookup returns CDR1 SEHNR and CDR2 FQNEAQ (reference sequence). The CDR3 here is CASSLYFGGITDTQYF. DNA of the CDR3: TGTGCCAGCAGCTTATATTTCGGGGGAATCACAGATACGCAGTATTTT.

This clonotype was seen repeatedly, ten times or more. The CDR3 bases are TGCGCCAGCAGCCAAGATCCGCGGACAGGGCTCCCCGAGCAGTACTTC. Protein sequence: CASSQDPRTGLPEQYF. The chain employs TRBV4-1 and TRBJ2-7; TRBD1 matches at 8 bases. The V gene's germline CDR1 is MGHRA and CDR2 YSYEKL. V shed 0 bases and J 6 bases; nucleotides not matched to a gene: 10. CDR3 size: 16 residues.

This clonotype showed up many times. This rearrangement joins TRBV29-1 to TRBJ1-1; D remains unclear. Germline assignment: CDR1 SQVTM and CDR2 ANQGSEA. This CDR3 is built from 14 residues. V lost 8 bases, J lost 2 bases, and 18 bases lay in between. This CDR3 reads CSFMDWRANTEAFF. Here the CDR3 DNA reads TGCAGCTTCATGGACTGGAGGGCAAACACTGAAGCTTTCTTT.

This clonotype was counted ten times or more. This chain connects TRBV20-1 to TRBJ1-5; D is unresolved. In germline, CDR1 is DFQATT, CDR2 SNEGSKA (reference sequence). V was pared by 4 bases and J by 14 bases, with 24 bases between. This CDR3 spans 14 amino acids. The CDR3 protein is CSAIFLFEAAGEHF. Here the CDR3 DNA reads TGCAGTGCTATCTTCCTGTTTGAGGCCGCCGGGGAGCATTTT.

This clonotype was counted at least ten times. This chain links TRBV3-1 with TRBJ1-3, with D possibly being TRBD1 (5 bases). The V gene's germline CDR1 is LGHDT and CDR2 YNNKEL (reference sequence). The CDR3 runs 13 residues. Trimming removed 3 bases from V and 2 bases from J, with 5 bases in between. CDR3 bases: TGTGCCAGCAGCCAGGGGGCTGGAAACACCATATATTTT. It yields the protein CASSQGAGNTIYF.

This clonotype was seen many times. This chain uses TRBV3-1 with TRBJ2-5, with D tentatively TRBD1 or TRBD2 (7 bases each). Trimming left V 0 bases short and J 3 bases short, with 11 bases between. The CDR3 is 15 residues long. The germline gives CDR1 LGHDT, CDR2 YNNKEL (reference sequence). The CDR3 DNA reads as TGTGCCAGCAGCCAAGACCCAGGGGGGGAAGAGACCCAGTACTTC. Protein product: CASSQDPGGEETQYF.

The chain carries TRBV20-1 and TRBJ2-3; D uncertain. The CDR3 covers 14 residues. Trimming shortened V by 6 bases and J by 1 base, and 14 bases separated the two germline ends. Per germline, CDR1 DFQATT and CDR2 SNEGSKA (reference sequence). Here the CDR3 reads CSAPPGLRTDTQYF. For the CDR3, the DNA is TGCAGTGCCCCACCCGGGCTCCGCACAGATACGCAGTATTTT.

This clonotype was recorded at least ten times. DNA of the CDR3: TGCAGCGTCACCGGGACAGACCACAATGAGCAGTTCTTC. Translation: CSVTGTDHNEQFF. The rearrangement uses TRBV29-1 and TRBJ2-1; 7 bases agree with TRBD1. Per the germline V gene, CDR1 is SQVTM and CDR2 is ANQGSEA. CDR3 length: 13 residues. The V and J ends lost 6 bases and 5 bases, in that order; junction bases with no gene match: 7.

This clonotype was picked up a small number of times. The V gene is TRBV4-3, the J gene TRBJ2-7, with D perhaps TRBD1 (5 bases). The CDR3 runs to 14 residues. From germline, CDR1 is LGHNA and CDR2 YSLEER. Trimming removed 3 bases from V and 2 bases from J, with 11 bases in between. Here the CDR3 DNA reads TGCGCCAGCAGCCACGGACCAGGGCCCTACGAGCAGTACTTC. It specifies CASSHGPGPYEQYF.

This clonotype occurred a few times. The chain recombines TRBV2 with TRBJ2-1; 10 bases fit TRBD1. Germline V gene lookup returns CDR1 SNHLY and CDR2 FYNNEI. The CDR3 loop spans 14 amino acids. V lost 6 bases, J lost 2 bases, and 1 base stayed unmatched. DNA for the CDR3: TGTGCCAGCAGAGGGACAGGGGCCTACAATGAGCAGTTCTTC. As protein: CASRGTGAYNEQFF.

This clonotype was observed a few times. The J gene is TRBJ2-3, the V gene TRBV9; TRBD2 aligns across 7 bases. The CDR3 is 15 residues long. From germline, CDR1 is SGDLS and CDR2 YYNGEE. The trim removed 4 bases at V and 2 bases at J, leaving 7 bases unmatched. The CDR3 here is CASSSSGDYTDTQYF. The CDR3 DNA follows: TGTGCCAGCAGCTCTAGTGGGGACTACACAGATACGCAGTATTTT.

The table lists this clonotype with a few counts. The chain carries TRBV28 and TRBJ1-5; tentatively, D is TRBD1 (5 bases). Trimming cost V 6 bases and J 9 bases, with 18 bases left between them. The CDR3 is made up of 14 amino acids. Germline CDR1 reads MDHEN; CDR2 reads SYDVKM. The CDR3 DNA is TGTGCCAGCAGGCTTCCAGGGCTTCCATGGCCCCAGCATTTT. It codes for CASRLPGLPWPQHF.